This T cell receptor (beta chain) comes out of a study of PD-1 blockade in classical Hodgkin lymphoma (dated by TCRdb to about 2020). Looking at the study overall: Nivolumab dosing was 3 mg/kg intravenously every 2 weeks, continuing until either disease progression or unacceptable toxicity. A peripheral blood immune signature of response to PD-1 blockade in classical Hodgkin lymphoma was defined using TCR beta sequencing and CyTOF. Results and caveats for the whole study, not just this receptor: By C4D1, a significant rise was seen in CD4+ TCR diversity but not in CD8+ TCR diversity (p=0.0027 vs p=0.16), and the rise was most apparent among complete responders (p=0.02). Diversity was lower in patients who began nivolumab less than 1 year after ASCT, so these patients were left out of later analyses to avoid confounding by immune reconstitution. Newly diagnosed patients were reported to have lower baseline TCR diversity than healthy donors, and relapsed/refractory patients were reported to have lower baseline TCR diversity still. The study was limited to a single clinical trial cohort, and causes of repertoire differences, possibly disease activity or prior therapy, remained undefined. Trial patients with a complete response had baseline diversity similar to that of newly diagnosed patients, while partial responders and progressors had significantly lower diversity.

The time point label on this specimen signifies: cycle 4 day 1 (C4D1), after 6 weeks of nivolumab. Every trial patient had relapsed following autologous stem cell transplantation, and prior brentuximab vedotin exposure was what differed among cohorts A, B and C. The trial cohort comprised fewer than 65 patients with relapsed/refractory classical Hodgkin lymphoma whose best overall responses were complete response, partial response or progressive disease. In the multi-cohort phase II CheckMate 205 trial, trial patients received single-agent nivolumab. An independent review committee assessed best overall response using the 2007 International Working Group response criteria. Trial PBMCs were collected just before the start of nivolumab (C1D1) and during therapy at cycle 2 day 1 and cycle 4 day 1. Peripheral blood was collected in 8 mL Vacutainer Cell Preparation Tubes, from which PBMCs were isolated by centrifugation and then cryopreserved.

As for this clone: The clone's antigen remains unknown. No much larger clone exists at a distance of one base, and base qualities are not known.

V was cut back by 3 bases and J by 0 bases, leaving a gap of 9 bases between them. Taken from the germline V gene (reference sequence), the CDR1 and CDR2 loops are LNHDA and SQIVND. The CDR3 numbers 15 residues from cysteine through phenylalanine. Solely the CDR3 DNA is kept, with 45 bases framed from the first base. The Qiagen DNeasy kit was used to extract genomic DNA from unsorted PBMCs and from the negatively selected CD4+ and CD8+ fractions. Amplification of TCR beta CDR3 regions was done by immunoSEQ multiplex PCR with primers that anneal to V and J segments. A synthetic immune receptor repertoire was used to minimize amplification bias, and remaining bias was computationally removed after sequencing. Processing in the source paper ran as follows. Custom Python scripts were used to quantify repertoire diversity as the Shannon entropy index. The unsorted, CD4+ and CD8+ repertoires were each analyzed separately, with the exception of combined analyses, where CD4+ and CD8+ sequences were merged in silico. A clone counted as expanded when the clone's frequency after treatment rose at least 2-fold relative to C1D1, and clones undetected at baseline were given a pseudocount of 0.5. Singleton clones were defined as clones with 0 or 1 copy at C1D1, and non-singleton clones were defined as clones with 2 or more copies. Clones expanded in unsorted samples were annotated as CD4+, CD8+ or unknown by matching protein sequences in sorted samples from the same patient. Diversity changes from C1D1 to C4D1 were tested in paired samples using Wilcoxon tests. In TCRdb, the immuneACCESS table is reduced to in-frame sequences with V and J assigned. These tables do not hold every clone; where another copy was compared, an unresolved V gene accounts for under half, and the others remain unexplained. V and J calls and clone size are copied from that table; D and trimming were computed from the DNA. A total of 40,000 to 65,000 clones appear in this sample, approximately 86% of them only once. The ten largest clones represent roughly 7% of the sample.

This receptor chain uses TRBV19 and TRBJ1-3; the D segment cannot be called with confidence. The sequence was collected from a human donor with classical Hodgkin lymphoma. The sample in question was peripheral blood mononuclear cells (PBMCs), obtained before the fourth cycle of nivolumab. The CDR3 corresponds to CASSIHGASGNTIYF. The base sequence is TGTGCCAGTAGTATTCACGGAGCCTCTGGAAACACCATATATTTT.